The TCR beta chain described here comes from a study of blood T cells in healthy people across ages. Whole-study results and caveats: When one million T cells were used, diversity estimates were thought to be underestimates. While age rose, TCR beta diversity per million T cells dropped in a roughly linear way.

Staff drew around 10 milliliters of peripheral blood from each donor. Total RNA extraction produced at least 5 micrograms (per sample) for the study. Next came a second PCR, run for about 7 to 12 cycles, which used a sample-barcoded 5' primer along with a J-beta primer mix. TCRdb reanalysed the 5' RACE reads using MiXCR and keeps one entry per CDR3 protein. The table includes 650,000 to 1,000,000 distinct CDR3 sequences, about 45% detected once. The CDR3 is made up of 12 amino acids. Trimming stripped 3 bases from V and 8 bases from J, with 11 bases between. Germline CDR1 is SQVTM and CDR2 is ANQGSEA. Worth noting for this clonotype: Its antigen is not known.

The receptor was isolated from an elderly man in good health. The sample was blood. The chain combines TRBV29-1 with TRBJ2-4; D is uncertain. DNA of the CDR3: TGCAGCGTTGATGGGCCCCGTGACATTCAGTACTTC. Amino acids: CSVDGPRDIQYF.